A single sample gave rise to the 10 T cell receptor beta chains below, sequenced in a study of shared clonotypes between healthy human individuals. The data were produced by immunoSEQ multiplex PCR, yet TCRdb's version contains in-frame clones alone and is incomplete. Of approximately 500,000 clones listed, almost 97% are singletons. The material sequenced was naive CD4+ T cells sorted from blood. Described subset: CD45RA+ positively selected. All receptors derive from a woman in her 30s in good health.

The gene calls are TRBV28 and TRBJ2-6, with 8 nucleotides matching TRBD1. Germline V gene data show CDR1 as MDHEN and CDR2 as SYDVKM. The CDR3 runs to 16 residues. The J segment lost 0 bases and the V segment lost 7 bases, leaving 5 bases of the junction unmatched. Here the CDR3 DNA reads TGTGCCAGCACCAGGGACAGGTACTCTGGGGCCAACGTCCTGACTTTC. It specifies CASTRDRYSGANVLTF.

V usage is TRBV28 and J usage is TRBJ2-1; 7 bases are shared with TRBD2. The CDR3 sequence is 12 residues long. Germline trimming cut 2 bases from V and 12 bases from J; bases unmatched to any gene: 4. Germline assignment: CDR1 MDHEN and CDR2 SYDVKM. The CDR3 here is CASSLRAGAQFF. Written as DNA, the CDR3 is TGTGCCAGCAGTTTACGGGCGGGAGCGCAGTTCTTC.

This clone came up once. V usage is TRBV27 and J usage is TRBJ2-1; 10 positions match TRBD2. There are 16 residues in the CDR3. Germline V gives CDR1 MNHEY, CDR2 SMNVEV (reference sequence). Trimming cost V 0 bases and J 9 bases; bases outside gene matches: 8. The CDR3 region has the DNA TGTGCCAGCAGTTTATCTCGTCTAGCGGGAGTTCTTGAGCAGTTCTTC. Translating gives CASSLSRLAGVLEQFF.

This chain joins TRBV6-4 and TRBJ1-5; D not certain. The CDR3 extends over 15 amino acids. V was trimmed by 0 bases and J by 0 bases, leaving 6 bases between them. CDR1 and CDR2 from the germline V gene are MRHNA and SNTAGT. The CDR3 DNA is TGTGCCAGCAGTGACTCGAACCCTAGCAATCAGCCCCAGCATTTT. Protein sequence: CASSDSNPSNQPQHF.

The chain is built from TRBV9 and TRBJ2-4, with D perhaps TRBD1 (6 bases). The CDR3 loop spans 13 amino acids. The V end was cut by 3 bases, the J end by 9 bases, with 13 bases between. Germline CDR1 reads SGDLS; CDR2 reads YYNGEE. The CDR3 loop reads CASSEKGEAIQYF. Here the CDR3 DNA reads TGTGCCAGCAGCGAAAAGGGGGAAGCCATTCAGTACTTC.

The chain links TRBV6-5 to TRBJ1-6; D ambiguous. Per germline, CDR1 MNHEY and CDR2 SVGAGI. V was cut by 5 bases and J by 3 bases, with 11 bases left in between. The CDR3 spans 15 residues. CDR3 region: CASSTENFYNSPLHF. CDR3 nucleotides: TGTGCCAGCAGTACCGAAAATTTCTATAATTCACCCCTCCACTTT.

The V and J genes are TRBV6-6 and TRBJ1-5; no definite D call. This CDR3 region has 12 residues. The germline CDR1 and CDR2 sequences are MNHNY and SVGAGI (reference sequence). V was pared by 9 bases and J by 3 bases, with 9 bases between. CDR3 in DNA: TGTGCCAGTTGCCAGTACAATCAGCCCCAGCATTTT. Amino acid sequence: CASCQYNQPQHF.

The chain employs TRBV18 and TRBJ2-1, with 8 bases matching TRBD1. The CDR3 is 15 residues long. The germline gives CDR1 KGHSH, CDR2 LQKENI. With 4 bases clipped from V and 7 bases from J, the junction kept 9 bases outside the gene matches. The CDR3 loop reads CASSLTTGVVNEQFF. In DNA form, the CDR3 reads TGTGCCAGCTCACTAACGACAGGGGTTGTTAATGAGCAGTTCTTC. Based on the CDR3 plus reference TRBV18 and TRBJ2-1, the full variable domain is NAGVMQNPRHLVRRRGQEARLRCSPMKGHSHVYWYRQLPEEGLKFMVYLQKENIIDESGMPKERFSAEFPKEGPSILRIQQVVRGDSAAYFCASSLTTGVVNEQFFGPGTRLTVL.

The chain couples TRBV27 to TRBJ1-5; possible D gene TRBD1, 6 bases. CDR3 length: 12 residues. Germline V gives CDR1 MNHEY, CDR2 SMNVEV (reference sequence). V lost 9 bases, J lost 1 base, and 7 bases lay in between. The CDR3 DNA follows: TGTGCCAGTGGACAGAGCAATCAGCCCCAGCATTTT. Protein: CASGQSNQPQHF.

DNA of the CDR3: TGTGCCAGCAGTGCATCCACTAGCGGTAACAATGAGCAGTTCTTC. Amino acids: CASSASTSGNNEQFF. The chain joins TRBV28 to TRBJ2-1; TRBD2 agrees at 8 bases. Germline CDR1 MDHEN, CDR2 SYDVKM. This CDR3 is 15 amino acids long. With 5 bases clipped from V and 5 bases from J, the junction kept 8 bases outside the gene matches. The full variable domain, rest sourced from reference TRBV28 and TRBJ2-1, is DVKVTQSSRYLVKRTGEKVFLECVQDMDHENMFWYRQDPGLGLRLIYFSYDVKMKEKGDIPEGYSVSREKKERFSLILESASTNQTSMYLCASSASTSGNNEQFFGPGTRLTVL.